This T cell receptor (beta chain) was profiled in a study of long-term antiretroviral therapy in people with HIV (dated by TCRdb to between 2022 and 2023). Study-level background: The earliest samples were collected roughly a decade before the 2015 WHO recommendation for immediate ART, at a time when ART was usually postponed until CD4 counts fell. This retrospective serial study examined whether starting ART and sustained HIV suppression were associated with changes in the composition and diversity of the TRB repertoire in peripheral blood. A total of roughly 180 cryopreserved PBMC samples were contributed to the cohort by 30 adults with confirmed HIV infection, with samples collected serially over a mean of roughly six years (range 1-12). Of the roughly 30 participants with HIV, eleven were female. Test extractions of a monoclonal T-cell line alongside some 36 polyclonal samples showed no cross-contamination during QIAcube processing. The investigation overall reported the following: Starting ART was linked to a significant rise in TRB diversity, yet even after long-term ART the diversity remained significantly lower than in transplant donor controls. Expanded TRB clones identified before ART initiation dominated the repertoire at all time points, although this dominance fluctuated and declined in many PLHIV after ART. Because PBMC availability was limited, only the TCR beta chain was sequenced, with no alpha chain pairing. Unsorted PBMC were profiled instead of sorted CD4+ and CD8+ T cells because pre-ART samples had limited cell numbers. CDR3 length ranges in HIV repertoires were narrower than in controls, and network structure suggested an antigen-experienced repertoire with only a slight naive shift after ART. The samples span the years 2004 to 2017, and the ART regimens used may be less effective than current regimens. No data were available on ART adherence, viral resistance or therapy changes, limiting inferences about post-ART repertoire changes.

From V the trimming removes 2 bases and from J it removes 6 bases, while the gene matches leave 7 bases of the junction unaccounted for. Taken from cysteine to phenylalanine, the CDR3 has 14 residues. Solely the CDR3 DNA is kept, with 42 bases framed from the first base. CDR1 SGHRS and CDR2 YFSETQ were looked up in the germline V gene. The sample holds one count of this clone. Its antigen target is currently unknown. It has no much larger one-base neighbor in the sample; base qualities were not kept. The immunoSEQ hsTCRB v3.0 assay was used at survey level resolution for TRB variable region sequencing. A depth of roughly 40,000-55,000 T-cell genomes per sample was targeted for TRB sequencing. Pooled TRB libraries were sequenced on an Illumina MiSeq with a v3 150-cycle kit. In the authors' own workflow: Repertoire analysis was performed in R inside a reproducible Nextflow workflow that covered QC, data transformation and analysis. LymphoSeq2, an R package for exploring AIRR-Seq data, was used to implement the custom analyses. A handful of samples yielding fewer than 5000 total TRB sequences were excluded, leaving 188 analyzed HIV repertoires. Of the roughly 180 retained HIV repertoires, about 60 were collected before and 120 to 140 after ART initiation. Repertoires were downsampled to 5000 TRB nucleotide sequences, with summary statistics averaged over 100 downsampling iterations. TRB sequences were retained for analysis only if CDR3 regions of at least seven amino acids were present. Diversity was measured with a Shannon entropy-derived clonality score and the Gini coefficient. In the repertoire networks, any two of the top 5000 CDR3 amino acid sequences were connected whenever the two sequences differed by an edit distance of one. Antigen specificity groups and MHC restriction were predicted for TRB CDR3 amino acid sequences with GLIPH2. To flag known CMV, EBV, HIV or tissue antigen associations, CDR3 amino acid sequences were matched against VDJdb and McPAS-TCR. Pre-ART, post-ART and control groups were compared with Wilcoxon signed-rank tests and Holm-Bonferroni correction. What TCRdb holds here is the immuneACCESS table cut down to in-frame rearrangements. Part of the clones is not present; checked against another copy, under half of the missing clones reflect an unresolved V gene, and the others are unexplained. V and J calls and clone size are those listed in that table; D and trimming were worked out from the DNA. The table for this sample lists around 25,000 clones; roughly 80% of them were counted only once. The ten most abundant clones make up approximately 6% of the sample.

To be included, a participant needed at least one PBMC sample from before ART initiation plus at least two post-ART samples. All participants with HIV were treated in the United States of America. Before DNA extraction, cryopreserved samples of about 0.9-11 million PBMC were thawed and then washed. At the time of the earliest PBMC sample, participants with HIV were aged between roughly 23 and 60 years. PBMC samples were contributed by each participant from 1-4 timepoints before ART initiation and 2-8 timepoints after ART initiation, with a median of 7 samples. For every participant, serial HIV viral load, CD4+ T-cell count, ART history and demographic data were obtained. Genomic DNA was extracted from unsorted PBMC with a Qiagen kit on a QIAcube, with processing performed in batches of 12 samples.

The clonotype originates from a man younger than 45 with HIV. Sequencing was performed on unsorted PBMCs, taken 4.4 years after starting antiretroviral therapy. The rearranged chain carries TRBV5-1 and TRBJ1-2, with 7 junctional bases fitting TRBD1. The sequenced DNA is TGCGCCAGCAGCTTCCGGGACAGTTCAGATGGCTACACCTTC. Translated, it reads CASSFRDSSDGYTF.